This record covers a single T cell receptor beta chain. Its target is unknown. There were no recent acute infections or vaccinations among the donors, who were healthy HIV-negative adults. The sample is drawn from a study of shared clonotypes between healthy human individuals. Whole-study context: Per donor, CD8 memory used one plate, CD8 naive used two, CD4 memory used three and CD4 naive used three.

200 to 250 ng DNA, around 30,000 T cell genomes, went into each sorted-subset replicate PCR. The protocol was immunoSEQ multiplex PCR, while the TCRdb copy is restricted to in-frame clones and leaves out a portion. The table records more than 150,000 clones, approximately 60% of them present only once. Study findings and constraints: In contrast to clonotypes shared by all four donors, non-shared clonotypes had lower generation probabilities.

The sequenced sample was memory CD4+ T cells sorted from blood. Subset indicated: CD45RA-negative fraction. The sequence derives from a man aged 30 to 39 in good health.

The DNA of the CDR3 is TGTGCCAGCTCACCAGGTAGCGGAGATACGCAGTATTTT. Encoded protein: CASSPGSGDTQYF. V is TRBV18 and J is TRBJ2-3; D perhaps matches TRBD2 (6 bases). The CDR3 totals 13 residues. Germline-derived CDR1 and CDR2 are KGHSH and LQKENI. Trimming cost V 2 bases and J 5 bases, with 8 bases left between them.